This T cell receptor beta chain was identified in a study of blood T cell repertoires in COVID-19. On the study more broadly: Donors in the United States, Italy and Spain gave samples during acute or convalescent COVID-19. The analysed material was cDNA or gDNA that came from T cells, B-cell-depleted T cells, or PBMCs.

As originally analysed: Cell counts per sample came from amplifying reference gene primers. The table came from immunoSEQ multiplex PCR; TCRdb's copy has only in-frame clones and leaves some out. The DNA was the basis for D and trimming; V, J and clone size are from that table. The table lists about 190,000 clones, 80% to 90% of them singletons. It was during active infection that Seattle patients were enrolled and then longitudinally followed. V lost 3 bases, J lost 4 bases, and 13 bases lay in between. CDR3 length: 15 amino acids. Looked up from germline, CDR1 is MDHEN and CDR2 is SYDVKM. The chain couples TRBV28 to TRBJ1-5; TRBD1 might be the D (5 bases). The receptor comes from a woman aged 80 or over with COVID-19, enrolled during active disease. The specimen sequenced was peripheral blood. The CDR3 loop reads CASSFGGDRNQPQHF. The CDR3 nucleotides read TGTGCCAGCAGTTTCGGGGGGGACCGTAATCAGCCCCAGCATTTT.